This TCR beta chain came from a study of blood T cell repertoires in COVID-19. In terms of age and location, participants ranged from roughly 18 to 100 years and lived in under 30 US areas. Participant-reported clinical history was the basis for cohort assignment. Cohort 3 donors counted as recovered after two negative PCRs, clearance, or resolved symptoms. Study processing details: For nucleated cells, counts were estimated from reference gene primer amplification. Clones were read by immunoSEQ multiplex PCR, and TCRdb kept only the in-frame ones, dropping some. V, J and clone size derive from that table, while D and trimming were established from the DNA sequence. This table has 150,000 to 200,000 clones, 84% appearing once. V lost 2 bases, J lost 6 bases, and 4 bases stayed unmatched. This CDR3 has 16 residues. Germline V gene lookup returns CDR1 SGHTA and CDR2 FQGTGA. The count of this clone is one.

The genes are TRBV7-3 and TRBJ2-1; 13 nucleotides match TRBD2. The sequenced material came from PBMCs or T cells enriched from blood (not recorded which). The receptor comes from a woman between 50 and 59 years old who had recovered from COVID-19. In DNA form, the CDR3 reads TGTGCCAGCAGCTTAGGGGGACTAGCGGGGCTCAATGAGCAGTTCTTC. It translates to CASSLGGLAGLNEQFF. Based on the CDR3 plus reference TRBV7-3 and TRBJ2-1, the full variable domain is GAGVSQTPSNKVTEKGKYVELRCDPISGHTALYWYRQSLGQGPEFLIYFQGTGAADDSGLPNDRFFAVRPEGSVSTLKIQRTERGDSAVYLCASSLGGLAGLNEQFFGPGTRLTVL.